This T cell receptor beta chain derives from a study of T-cell memory formation after mild COVID-19. The study, taken as a whole, reports: Clones contracting day 15 to 85 were balanced CD4/CD8; later expanders leaned CD4+. Specificity for SARS-CoV-2 was not confirmed among the second-wave clones peaking on day 37. The study detected some responding clones in pre-infection memory, suggesting cross-reactive memory joined.

V was cut by 3 bases and J by 2 bases, with 21 bases left in between. In germline, CDR1 is SGDLS, CDR2 YYNGEE. The CDR3 spans 17 residues. It was 5'RACE with constant-segment primers that produced the TCR alpha and TCR beta cDNA libraries, which carried sample barcodes and UMIs. Each CDR3 protein is one row after TCRdb ran MiXCR on the 5' RACE reads. The sample records roughly 500,000 distinct CDR3 sequences, roughly 21% being singletons. This clonotype was seen a handful of times. Its specificity is unknown. V gene TRBV9 combines with J gene TRBJ2-7, with D possibly TRBD1 on 5 matching bases. What was sequenced was PBMCs or a T cell subset sorted from them (not recorded which). The receptor's source is an adult woman who had mild COVID-19 (a few samples of this study predate the infection). Cell type and time point are not known. DNA for the CDR3: TGTGCCAGCAGCGGACCCAACTCAGGGTCAACCACCTACGAGCAGTACTTC. Its protein is CASSGPNSGSTTYEQYF. Full variable domain (outside the CDR3, taken from reference TRBV9 and TRBJ2-7): DSGVTQTPKHLITATGQRVTLRCSPRSGDLSVYWYQQSLDQGLQFLIQYYNGEERAKGNILERFSAQQFPDLHSELNLSSLELGDSALYFCASSGPNSGSTTYEQYFGPGTRLTVT.